One T cell receptor beta chain is described in this entry. This record belongs to a study of blood T cells in healthy people across ages. Trimming took 8 bases from V and 0 from J, leaving 17 bases between them. The CDR3 runs to 17 residues. Germline-derived CDR1 and CDR2 are SGHTA and FQGTGA. Combining a sample-barcoded 5' primer with a J-beta primer mix, a second PCR ran for about 7 to 11 cycles. TCRdb re-analysed the 5' RACE reads in MiXCR, keeping a single row per CDR3 protein. The table has about 930,000 distinct CDR3 sequences, almost 30% seen once. In addition, the sample was reused for a study of T cells of mothers and their children. This second study says: The authors used all extracted RNA for cDNA synthesis, at about 1.5 ug per 15 ul. Mothers gave over 8 million TCR beta CDR3 reads each, and children around 3 million each.

J is TRBJ2-6 and V is TRBV7-3, with D perhaps assigned TRBD1 or TRBD2 (5 bases each). The sequenced sample was blood. This TCR came from a woman in her thirties or forties in good health. This chain's CDR3 is CASGPGRRSSGANVLTF. CDR3 DNA: TGTGCCAGCGGCCCGGGGCGGAGGTCCTCTGGGGCCAACGTCCTGACTTTC.